The 26 T cell receptor beta chains below come from one sample, sequenced in a study of PD-L1 blockade in urothelial cancer. Sequencing used immunoSEQ multiplex PCR; TCRdb keeps in-frame clones, though not all of them. Of 85,000 to 95,000 clones in the sample, around 87% are singletons; the top ten hold around 1.6%. Time point here: pretreatment peripheral blood. Sequenced here: PBMCs, sampled around atezolizumab (anti-PD-L1) treatment. The receptors stem from a man aged 60 to 75 with urothelial cancer.

The CDR3 coding sequence is TGCGCCAGCAGGCGGGGGCCCGGCGGGGAGCTGTTTTTT. This codes for CASRRGPGGELFF. The V gene is TRBV10-2, the J gene TRBJ2-2; weak D call: TRBD2 (7 bases). V was pared by 6 bases and J by 7 bases, with 12 bases between. The CDR3 runs 13 residues. Per the germline V gene, CDR1 is WSHSY and CDR2 is SAAADI.

The chain joins TRBV4-1 to TRBJ2-1, with 9 bases that match TRBD1. J lost 2 bases, V lost 0 bases, and 2 bases had no gene match. Germline V gives CDR1 MGHRA, CDR2 YSYEKL. CDR3 size: 16 residues. CDR3 nucleotide sequence: TGCGCCAGCAGCCAAGAGGGACAGGGCCCCTACAATGAGCAGTTCTTC. It specifies CASSQEGQGPYNEQFF.

The genes are TRBV4-3 and TRBJ2-7; 12 bases map to TRBD1. The CDR3 is 14 amino acids. The V segment lost 4 bases and the J segment 6 bases; nucleotides outside the gene matches: 4. Germline-derived CDR1 and CDR2 are LGHNA and YSLEER. In DNA form, the CDR3 reads TGCGCCAGCAGCCTGGGACAGGGGGCGCGCGAGCAGTACTTC. It yields the protein CASSLGQGAREQYF.

V usage is TRBV5-8 and J usage is TRBJ2-1; 10 bases agree with TRBD2. The junction had 5 bases not matched to a gene; V was cut back by 1 base and J by 4 bases. Germline V lookup: CDR1 SGHTS, CDR2 YDEGEE. The CDR3 length is 16 residues. The CDR3 region is CASSLLGSGGYNEQFF. In nucleotides, the CDR3 is TGTGCCAGCAGCTTGTTGGGTAGCGGGGGGTACAATGAGCAGTTCTTC.

This rearrangement joins TRBV5-1 to TRBJ2-7, with 7 bases matching TRBD1. The trim removed 5 bases at V and 3 bases at J, leaving 8 bases unmatched. Germline-derived CDR1 and CDR2 are SGHRS and YFSETQ. This CDR3 has 14 amino acids. Here the CDR3 DNA reads TGCGCCAGCAGTCAACGACAGGGTATCTACGAGCAGTACTTC. It specifies CASSQRQGIYEQYF.

The chain is built from TRBV9 and TRBJ1-1, with 10 bases identical to TRBD1. CDR1 SGDLS and CDR2 YYNGEE come from the germline V gene. The CDR3 is made up of 15 amino acids. V shed 0 bases and J 5 bases; nucleotides not matched to a gene: 4. The CDR3 loop is CASSVGWDRGTEAFF. The CDR3 coding sequence is TGTGCCAGCAGCGTAGGTTGGGACAGGGGTACTGAAGCTTTCTTT.

The V gene is TRBV21-1, the J gene TRBJ2-1; TRBD2 is the table's D call, not checked against the DNA. TRBV21-1 is a listed pseudogene. The CDR3 consists of 13 residues. The CDR3 DNA reads as TGTGCCAGGGAGACTAGCGGGAGGGTTGAGCAGTTCTTC. Its translation is CARETSGRVEQFF.

The chain has TRBV9 and TRBJ2-3; 9 bases match TRBD2. The CDR3 has 17 amino acids. V lost 4 bases and J lost 1; bases outside the gene matches: 10. Germline V gene sequence: CDR1 SGDLS, CDR2 YYNGEE. This chain's CDR3 is CASSTSRGGRGTDTQYF. For the CDR3, the DNA is TGTGCCAGCAGCACATCTAGGGGCGGGAGGGGCACAGATACGCAGTATTTT.

This clone was detected a few times. The V call is TRBV6-5, the J call TRBJ1-2; 8 nucleotides align to TRBD1. Trimming removed 7 bases from V and 5 bases from J; junction bases left unmatched: 12. Germline CDR1 reads MNHEY; CDR2 reads SVGAGI. The CDR3 consists of 15 residues. The CDR3 bases are TGTGCCAGCATGCGGTCAGGACAGGGCTCATATGGCTACACCTTC. Encoded protein: CASMRSGQGSYGYTF.

The rearrangement uses TRBV7-3 and TRBJ2-1; possibly TRBD2 for D (6 bases). Germline values: CDR1 SGHTA, CDR2 FQGTGA. The CDR3 consists of 17 residues. V lost 0 bases and J lost 5, with 17 bases in between. CDR3 sequence reads: CASSLTGGTSPNNEQFF. DNA for the CDR3: TGTGCCAGCAGCTTAACTGGCGGGACTTCTCCTAACAATGAGCAGTTCTTC.

This chain links TRBV5-5 with TRBJ2-1, with D perhaps TRBD2 (5 bases). V was shortened by 2 bases and J by 6 bases, with 9 bases between the two germline ends. Looked up from germline, CDR1 is SGHKS and CDR2 is YYEKEE (reference sequence). The CDR3 totals 13 residues. DNA for the CDR3: TGTGCCAGCAGCTTCCTACTAGGCAATGAGCAGTTCTTC. Translated, it gives CASSFLLGNEQFF.

The chain uses TRBV6-5 and TRBJ2-5; D may be TRBD1 (7 bases). CDR1 is MNHEY and CDR2 is SVGAGI in the germline V gene. The ends were cut back, 5 bases at V and 2 bases at J, with 12 bases in the middle. The CDR3 runs 14 residues. CDR3 nucleotide sequence: TGTGCCAGCAGTAGACAGGGACTTCAAGAGACCCAGTACTTC. Translating it yields CASSRQGLQETQYF.

The V gene is TRBV7-2, the J gene TRBJ2-3; 11 bases are a match to TRBD2. This CDR3 comprises 15 residues. Germline CDR1 is SGHTA and CDR2 is FQGNSA. The V and J ends lost 5 bases and 4 bases, in that order; junction bases with no gene match: 5. In DNA, the CDR3 is TGTGCCAGCAGCATTAGCGGGGGGGCCCCAGATACGCAGTATTTT. Its protein is CASSISGGAPDTQYF.

The rearrangement uses TRBV7-2 and TRBJ1-4; 7 nucleotides align to TRBD1. The J segment lost 0 bases and the V segment lost 5 bases, leaving 3 bases of the junction unmatched. CDR1 and CDR2 from the germline V gene are SGHTA and FQGNSA. The CDR3 consists of 15 residues. CDR3 coding DNA: TGTGCCAGCAGCGGGACAGTCACAACTAATGAAAAACTGTTTTTT. Its protein is CASSGTVTTNEKLFF. The full variable domain, completed using reference TRBV7-2 and TRBJ1-4, is GAGVSQSPSNKVTEKGKDVELRCDPISGHTALYWYRQSLGQGLEFLIYFQGNSAPDKSGLPSDRFSAERTGGSVSTLTIQRTQQEDSAVYLCASSGTVTTNEKLFFGSGTQLSVL.

V gene TRBV6-5 combines with J gene TRBJ1-2, with 7 nucleotides matching TRBD1. CDR1 and CDR2 (germline): MNHEY, SVGAGI. The ends lost 5 bases at V and 5 bases at J; junction bases unmatched: 5. The CDR3 length is 13 residues. This CDR3 reads CASSHDRVYGYTF. The DNA of the CDR3 is TGTGCCAGCAGTCATGACAGGGTATATGGCTACACCTTC.

The chain combines TRBV7-2 with TRBJ2-7; D is unclear. V was shortened by 1 base and J by 1 base, with 11 bases between the two germline ends. The CDR3 is made up of 15 amino acids. Germline lookup yields CDR1 SGHTA and CDR2 FQGNSA. The CDR3 is CASSLVSGRSYEQYF. The CDR3 nucleotides read TGTGCCAGCAGCTTAGTGTCTGGCAGGTCCTACGAGCAGTACTTC.

This clone was seen just once. The chain uses TRBV10-3 and TRBJ2-1; D call uncertain. The germline V gene has CDR1 ENHRY and CDR2 SYGVKD. The CDR3 sequence is 14 residues long. The DNA for the CDR3 is TGTGCAGCCCGTGGCGGAAGCTCCTACAATGAGCAGTTCTTC. Amino acids: CAARGGSSYNEQFF.

The chain combines TRBV5-1 with TRBJ1-4; D perhaps matches TRBD1 (5 bases). There are 16 residues in the CDR3. Germline loops: CDR1 SGHRS, CDR2 YFSETQ. Trimming removed 4 bases from V and 0 bases from J, with 13 bases in between. The CDR3 DNA reads as TGCGCCAGCAGCCGGGACTTATTGGCAACTAATGAAAAACTGTTTTTT. Translated, it gives CASSRDLLATNEKLFF.

The rearrangement uses TRBV9 and TRBJ2-5; a possible D gene is TRBD2 (5 bases). Deletions cut 4 bases from V and 4 bases from J, with 8 bases between. The CDR3 is made up of 12 amino acids. Germline-derived CDR1 and CDR2 are SGDLS and YYNGEE. The CDR3 sequence is CASSSEGETQYF. The CDR3 nucleotides read TGTGCCAGCAGCTCCGAGGGAGAGACCCAGTACTTC.

The CDR3 sequence is CASSDPQGADTQYF. Written as DNA, the CDR3 is TGCGCCAGCAGCGACCCACAGGGGGCAGATACGCAGTATTTT. The rearrangement uses TRBV5-1 and TRBJ2-3; 8 bases fit TRBD1. Germline lookup yields CDR1 SGHRS and CDR2 YFSETQ. The CDR3 extends over 14 amino acids. The V gene end was trimmed by 4 bases and the J gene end by 4 bases; junction bases not matched to a gene: 5. The full variable domain, rest sourced from reference TRBV5-1 and TRBJ2-3, is KAGVTQTPRYLIKTRGQQVTLSCSPISGHRSVSWYQQTPGQGLQFLFEYFSETQRNKGNFPGRFSGRQFSNSRSEMNVSTLELGDSALYLCASSDPQGADTQYFGPGTRLTVL.

This sequence joins TRBV7-2 and TRBJ2-2; maybe TRBD1 (6 bases). Germline values: CDR1 SGHTA, CDR2 FQGNSA. The CDR3 consists of 15 residues. The germline V and J ends were trimmed by 4 bases and 0 bases, with 9 bases remaining between them. CDR3 protein: CASSSRTANTGELFF. The CDR3 nucleotides are TGTGCCAGCAGCTCCCGGACAGCGAACACCGGGGAGCTGTTTTTT.

The V gene is TRBV18, the J gene TRBJ2-3; TRBD1 might be the D (5 bases). The germline V gene has CDR1 KGHSH and CDR2 LQKENI. The V end was cut by 6 bases, the J end by 1 base, with 11 bases between. The CDR3 covers 14 residues. The CDR3: CASSQGWGTDTQYF. For the CDR3, the DNA is TGTGCCAGCTCCCAGGGTTGGGGCACAGATACGCAGTATTTT.

V is TRBV10-3 and J is TRBJ2-2; unclear D gene. This CDR3 has 14 amino acids. The V end lost 3 bases, the J end lost 1 base, and 6 bases lay between the germline ends. The germline V gene has CDR1 ENHRY and CDR2 SYGVKD. CDR3 sequence (DNA): TGTGCCATCAGTGAAACGGTGAACACCGGGGAGCTGTTTTTT. It specifies CAISETVNTGELFF.

The chain couples TRBV6-1 to TRBJ2-5; D perhaps matches TRBD1 (7 bases). Germline-derived CDR1 and CDR2 are MNHNS and SASEGT. V was cut by 5 bases and J by 2 bases, with 15 bases left in between. This CDR3 region has 15 residues. CDR3 residues: CASSSGGLGQETQYF. The DNA for the CDR3 is TGTGCCAGCAGTTCAGGGGGGTTGGGGCAAGAGACCCAGTACTTC.

The chain employs TRBV19 and TRBJ2-3, with no clear D. Germline-derived CDR1 and CDR2 are LNHDA and SQIVND (reference sequence). V gave up 3 bases and J gave up 0 bases, with 4 bases separating them. The CDR3 has 13 amino acids. CDR3 bases: TGTGCCAGTAGTATGACAAGCACAGATACGCAGTATTTT. Its protein product is CASSMTSTDTQYF.

This clone was seen once. The V call is TRBV28, the J call TRBJ1-4, with 8 bases that match TRBD1. CDR1 and CDR2 from the germline V gene are MDHEN and SYDVKM. The length of the CDR3 is 17 residues. J lost 0 bases, V lost 7 bases, and 10 bases had no gene match. The CDR3 sequence is CASNFAGGPATNEKLFF. Here the CDR3 DNA reads TGTGCCAGCAATTTTGCAGGGGGCCCTGCAACTAATGAAAAACTGTTTTTT.